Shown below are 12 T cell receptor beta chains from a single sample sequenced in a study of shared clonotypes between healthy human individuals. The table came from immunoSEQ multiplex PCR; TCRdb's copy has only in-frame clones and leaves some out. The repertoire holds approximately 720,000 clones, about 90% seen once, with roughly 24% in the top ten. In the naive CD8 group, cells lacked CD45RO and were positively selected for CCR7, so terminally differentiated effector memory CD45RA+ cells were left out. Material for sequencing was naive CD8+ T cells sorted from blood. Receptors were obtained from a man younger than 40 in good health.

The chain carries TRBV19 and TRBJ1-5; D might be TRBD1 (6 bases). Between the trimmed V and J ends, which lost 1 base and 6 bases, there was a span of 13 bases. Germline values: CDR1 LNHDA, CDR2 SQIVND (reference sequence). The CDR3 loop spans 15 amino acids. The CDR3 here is CASSIVRGDSQPQHF. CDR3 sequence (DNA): TGTGCCAGTAGTATAGTGAGGGGGGATTCTCAGCCCCAGCATTTT.

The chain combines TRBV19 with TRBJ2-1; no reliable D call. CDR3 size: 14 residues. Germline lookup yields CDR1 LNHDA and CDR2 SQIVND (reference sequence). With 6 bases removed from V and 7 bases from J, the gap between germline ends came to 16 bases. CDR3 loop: CASSWSGLANEQFF. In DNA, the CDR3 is TGTGCCAGTAGCTGGTCAGGCCTTGCGAATGAGCAGTTCTTC. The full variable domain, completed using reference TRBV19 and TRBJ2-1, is DGGITQSPKYLFRKEGQNVTLSCEQNLNHDAMYWYRQDPGQGLRLIYYSQIVNDFQKGDIAEGYSVSREKKESFPLTVTSAQKNPTAFYLCASSWSGLANEQFFGPGTRLTVL.

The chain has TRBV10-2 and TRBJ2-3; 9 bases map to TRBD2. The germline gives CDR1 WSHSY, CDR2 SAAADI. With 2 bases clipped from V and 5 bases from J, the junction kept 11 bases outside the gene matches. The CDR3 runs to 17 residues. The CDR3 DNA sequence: TGCGCCAGCAGTGAGAGGAGGTCAGCGGGAGGTATAGATACGCAGTATTTT. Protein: CASSERRSAGGIDTQYF.

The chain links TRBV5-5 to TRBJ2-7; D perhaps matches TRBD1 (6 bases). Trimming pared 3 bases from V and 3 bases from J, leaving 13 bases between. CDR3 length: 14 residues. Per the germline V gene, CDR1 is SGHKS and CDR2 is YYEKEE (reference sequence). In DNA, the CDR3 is TGTGCCAGCAGCTGGGGGCGGGCGGACTACGAGCAGTACTTC. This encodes CASSWGRADYEQYF.

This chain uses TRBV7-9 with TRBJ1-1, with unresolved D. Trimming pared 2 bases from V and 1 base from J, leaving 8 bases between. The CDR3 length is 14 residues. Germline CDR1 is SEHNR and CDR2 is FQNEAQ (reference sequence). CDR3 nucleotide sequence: TGTGCCAGCAGCTTAAATTGGGGGAACACTGAAGCTTTCTTT. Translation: CASSLNWGNTEAFF. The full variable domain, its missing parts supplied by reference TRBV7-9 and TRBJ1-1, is DTGVSQNPRHKITKRGQNVTFRCDPISEHNRLYWYRQTLGQGPEFLTYFQNEAQLEKSRLLSDRFSAERPKGSFSTLEIQRTEQGDSAMYLCASSLNWGNTEAFFGQGTRLTVV.

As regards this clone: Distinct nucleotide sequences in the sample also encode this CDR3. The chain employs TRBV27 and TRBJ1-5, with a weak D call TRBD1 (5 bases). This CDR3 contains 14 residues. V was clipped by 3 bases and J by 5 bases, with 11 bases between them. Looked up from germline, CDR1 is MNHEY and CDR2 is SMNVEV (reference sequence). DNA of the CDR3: TGTGCCAGCAGTTTGGGAAGGGGCTATCAGCCCCAGCATTTT. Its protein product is CASSLGRGYQPQHF.

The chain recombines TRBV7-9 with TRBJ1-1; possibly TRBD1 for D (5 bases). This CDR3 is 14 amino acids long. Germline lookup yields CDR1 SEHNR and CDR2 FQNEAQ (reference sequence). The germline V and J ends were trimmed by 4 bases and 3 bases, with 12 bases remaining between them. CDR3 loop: CASSWDPTDTEAFF. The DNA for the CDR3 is TGTGCCAGCAGCTGGGACCCGACCGACACTGAAGCTTTCTTT. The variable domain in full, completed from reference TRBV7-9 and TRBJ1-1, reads DTGVSQNPRHKITKRGQNVTFRCDPISEHNRLYWYRQTLGQGPEFLTYFQNEAQLEKSRLLSDRFSAERPKGSFSTLEIQRTEQGDSAMYLCASSWDPTDTEAFFGQGTRLTVV.

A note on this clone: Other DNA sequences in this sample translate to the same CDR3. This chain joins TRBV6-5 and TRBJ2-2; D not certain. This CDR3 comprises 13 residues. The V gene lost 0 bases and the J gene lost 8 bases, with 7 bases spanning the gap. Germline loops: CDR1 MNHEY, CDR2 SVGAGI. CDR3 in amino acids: CASSYSPGGELFF. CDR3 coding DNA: TGTGCCAGCAGTTACTCTCCCGGGGGGGAGCTGTTTTTT.

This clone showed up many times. DNA for the CDR3: TGTGCCAGCAGCTTAGAGGGGGCGGGAGGAGAAGAGCAGTACTTC. It codes for CASSLEGAGGEEQYF. The V and J genes are TRBV13 and TRBJ2-7, with TRBD2 as a possible D gene (8 bases). CDR3 length: 15 amino acids. Germline CDR1 is PRHDT and CDR2 is FYEKMQ (reference sequence). V lost 1 base and J 7 bases, leaving 17 bases between the germline ends.

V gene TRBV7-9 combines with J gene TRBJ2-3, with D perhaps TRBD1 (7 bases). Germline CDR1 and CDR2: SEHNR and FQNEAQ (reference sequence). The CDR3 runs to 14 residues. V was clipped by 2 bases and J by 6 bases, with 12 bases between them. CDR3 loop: CASSLTGEADTQYF. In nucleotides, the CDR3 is TGTGCCAGCAGCTTAACAGGGGAGGCGGATACGCAGTATTTT.

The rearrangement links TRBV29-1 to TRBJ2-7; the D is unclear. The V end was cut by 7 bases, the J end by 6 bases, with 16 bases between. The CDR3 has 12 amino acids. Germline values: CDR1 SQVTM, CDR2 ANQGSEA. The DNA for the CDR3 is TGCAGCGGCACGGTCTTCCCGGGCGAGCAGTACTTC. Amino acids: CSGTVFPGEQYF.

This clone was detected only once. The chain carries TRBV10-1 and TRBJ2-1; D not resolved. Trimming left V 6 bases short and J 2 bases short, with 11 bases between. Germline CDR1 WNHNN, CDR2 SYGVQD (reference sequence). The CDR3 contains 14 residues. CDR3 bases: TGCGCCAGCAGCAGGTCAGTAGCCTACAATGAGCAGTTCTTC. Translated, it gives CASSRSVAYNEQFF.